This passage covers 20 T cell receptor beta chains from one sample sequenced in a study of OX40 agonist ivuxolimab in advanced cancers. Data came from immunoSEQ multiplex PCR; TCRdb stores just in-frame clones and leaves some out. The top ten hold 0.48% of the sample, which has fewer than 140,000 clones, about nine tenths seen once. The sequencing here drew on CD4+ or CD8+ T cells sorted from blood, taken in a trial of the OX40 agonist ivuxolimab. The receptors shown here come from an adult with an advanced solid tumor such as melanoma, head and neck, liver or kidney cancer.

The chain links TRBV18 to TRBJ2-5, with unresolved D. CDR3 length: 13 amino acids. V dropped 2 bases and J dropped 0 bases, with 4 bases sitting between them. CDR1 KGHSH and CDR2 LQKENI come from the germline V gene. The CDR3 spells CASSPIDQETQYF. The DNA for the CDR3 is TGTGCCAGCTCACCAATAGACCAAGAGACCCAGTACTTC.

This clone has only a few counts. Other DNA sequences in the sample encode the same CDR3. The chain's CDR3 is CASSPGSNQPQHF. Here the CDR3 DNA reads TGTGCCAGCTCACCTGGAAGCAATCAGCCCCAGCATTTT. This chain joins TRBV18 and TRBJ1-5; D gene unclear. The V end was cut by 3 bases, the J end by 1 base, with 4 bases between. The germline V gene encodes CDR1 KGHSH and CDR2 LQKENI. CDR3 size: 13 residues.

The chain uses TRBV6-1 and TRBJ2-3; D call uncertain. Germline CDR1 reads MNHNS; CDR2 reads SASEGT. V lost 6 bases to trimming and J lost 3 bases, with 4 bases between them. The CDR3 runs to 11 residues. In DNA, the CDR3 is TGTGCCAGCAGAATTACAGATACGCAGTATTTT. Translation: CASRITDTQYF.

This clone was detected only once. The V gene is TRBV2, the J gene TRBJ2-7; D tentatively fits TRBD1 or TRBD2 (6 bases each). The CDR3 extends over 14 amino acids. Trimming left V 2 bases short and J 2 bases short, with 10 bases between. Germline-derived CDR1 and CDR2 are SNHLY and FYNNEI. The CDR3 reads CASSEPGATYEQYF. Written as DNA, the CDR3 is TGTGCCAGCAGTGAACCGGGGGCGACCTACGAGCAGTACTTC. The full variable domain, with the rest looked up from reference TRBV2 and TRBJ2-7, is EPEVTQTPSHQVTQMGQEVILRCVPISNHLYFYWYRQILGQKVEFLVSFYNNEISEKSEIFDDQFSVERPDGSNFTLKIRSTKLEDSAMYFCASSEPGATYEQYFGPGTRLTVT.

For the CDR3, the DNA is TGTGCCAGCCTTCGTGGTGTGGCCGCTAATGAAAAACTGTTTTTT. Its protein product is CASLRGVAANEKLFF. The V gene is TRBV28, the J gene TRBJ1-4, with no clear D. The CDR3 loop spans 15 amino acids. V was trimmed by 8 bases and J by 3 bases, leaving 16 bases between them. Germline CDR1 reads MDHEN; CDR2 reads SYDVKM.

This chain links TRBV27 with TRBJ1-1, with 7 bases lining up with TRBD1. In germline, CDR1 is MNHEY, CDR2 SMNVEV (reference sequence). The CDR3 runs to 14 residues. Unmatched junction bases numbered 4, after V lost 5 bases and J lost 1 base. The CDR3 nucleotides are TGTGCCAGCAGTCCCAGGGACAGGAACACTGAAGCTTTCTTT. Its protein is CASSPRDRNTEAFF.

V is TRBV30 and J is TRBJ1-5; perhaps TRBD1 as D (5 bases). V lost 3 bases to trimming and J lost 6 bases, with 15 bases between them. CDR1 and CDR2 from the germline V gene are GTSNPN and SVGIG (reference sequence). The CDR3 spans 14 residues. CDR3 in DNA: TGTGCCTGGAGCCCGGGGGACGGCGTTCAGCCCCAGCATTTT. It yields the protein CAWSPGDGVQPQHF.

The chain uses TRBV5-1 and TRBJ2-1, with no clear D. Trimming removed 7 bases from V and 9 bases from J, with 17 bases in between. The germline V gene has CDR1 SGHRS and CDR2 YFSETQ. The CDR3 consists of 13 residues. The CDR3 here is CASWISRLFEQFF. The CDR3 coding sequence is TGCGCCAGCTGGATCTCACGATTGTTTGAGCAGTTCTTC.

This sequence joins TRBV7-3 and TRBJ1-2, with D perhaps matching TRBD1 (6 bases). CDR1 is SGHTA and CDR2 is FQGTGA in the germline V gene. V lost 2 bases to trimming and J lost 8 bases, with 12 bases between them. The CDR3 loop spans 13 amino acids. CDR3 DNA: TGTGCCAGCAGCTTACGGGGGCCGGAAGGCTACACCTTC. This translates into CASSLRGPEGYTF.

The gene calls are TRBV7-2 and TRBJ1-2; D is undetermined. Germline-derived CDR1 and CDR2 are SGHTA and FQGNSA. The CDR3 is made up of 17 amino acids. Trimming pared 4 bases from V and 0 bases from J, leaving 18 bases between. The CDR3 loop is CASSYTLSQPANYGYTF. CDR3 DNA: TGTGCCAGCAGCTACACCCTGTCACAGCCCGCTAACTATGGCTACACCTTC.

The chain couples TRBV7-2 to TRBJ2-7; maybe TRBD1 (6 bases). The V gene lost 0 bases and the J gene lost 4 bases, with 13 bases spanning the gap. The CDR3 extends over 15 amino acids. Germline V lookup: CDR1 SGHTA, CDR2 FQGNSA. CDR3 amino acids: CASSLAPDRRYEQYF. The CDR3 region has the DNA TGTGCCAGCAGCTTAGCCCCGGACAGACGTTACGAGCAGTACTTC.

The chain recombines TRBV5-6 with TRBJ1-2, with D tentatively TRBD1 (5 bases). The CDR3 extends over 13 amino acids. Germline V gene data show CDR1 as SGHDT and CDR2 as YYEEEE. The germline V and J ends were trimmed by 6 bases and 5 bases, with 14 bases remaining between them. In DNA form, the CDR3 reads TGTGCCAGCACTTTGGGACGGTCATATGGCTACACCTTC. Translating it yields CASTLGRSYGYTF.

The chain has TRBV19 and TRBJ1-2; no clear D gene. The CDR3 is made up of 14 amino acids. CDR1 LNHDA and CDR2 SQIVND come from the germline V gene (reference sequence). The germline V and J ends were trimmed by 3 bases and 4 bases, with 12 bases remaining between them. CDR3 nucleotide sequence: TGTGCCAGTAGTATGGAACGGGCTTTCTATGGCTACACCTTC. Translating gives CASSMERAFYGYTF.

In this sample, this clone turned up once. The chain recombines TRBV11-2 with TRBJ2-3, with TRBD1 matching over 8 bases. CDR1 SGHAT and CDR2 FQNNGV come from the germline V gene. CDR3 length: 16 amino acids. J lost 1 base, V lost 5 bases, and 8 bases had no gene match. The chain's CDR3 is CASSVYQGARTDTQYF. The CDR3 DNA sequence: TGTGCCAGCAGCGTATACCAGGGGGCGCGCACAGATACGCAGTATTTT.

This clone was seen only once. The chain combines TRBV5-4 with TRBJ2-7; D ambiguous. V lost 3 bases, J lost 4 bases, and 5 bases lay in between. Looked up from germline, CDR1 is SGHNT and CDR2 is YYREEE (reference sequence). The CDR3 is 11 residues long. CDR3 sequence reads: CASSSQYEQYF. Written as DNA, the CDR3 is TGTGCCAGCAGCTCGCAATACGAGCAGTACTTC.

This clone was seen only a few times. V usage is TRBV2 and J usage is TRBJ2-1; 14 bases are a match to TRBD2. Germline loops: CDR1 SNHLY, CDR2 FYNNEI. This CDR3 spans 14 amino acids. V lost 6 bases to trimming and J lost 12 bases; unmatched junction nucleotides: 7. The CDR3 DNA is TGTGCCAGCAGAGGGGGACTAGCGGGGGTAGGGCAGTTCTTC. It codes for CASRGGLAGVGQFF.

The V call is TRBV7-9, the J call TRBJ1-5; D remains unclear. V gave up 5 bases and J gave up 4 bases, with 6 bases separating them. Germline-derived CDR1 and CDR2 are SEHNR and FQNEAQ (reference sequence). The CDR3 runs to 12 residues. CDR3: CASSPLNQPQHF. DNA of the CDR3: TGTGCCAGCAGCCCTTTAAATCAGCCCCAGCATTTT.

CDR3 nucleotide sequence: TGTGCCAGCAGCCCGACTAGCGGGGGACCATCCGGGGAGCTGTTTTTT. It specifies CASSPTSGGPSGELFF. This chain joins TRBV9 and TRBJ2-2; 12 bases are shared with TRBD2. The V and J ends lost 4 bases and 6 bases, in that order; junction bases with no gene match: 7. The CDR3 contains 16 residues. Germline V CDR1 and CDR2: SGDLS, YYNGEE. Drawing the rest from reference TRBV9 and TRBJ2-2, the complete variable domain is DSGVTQTPKHLITATGQRVTLRCSPRSGDLSVYWYQQSLDQGLQFLIQYYNGEERAKGNILERFSAQQFPDLHSELNLSSLELGDSALYFCASSPTSGGPSGELFFGEGSRLTVL.

The chain combines TRBV6-6 with TRBJ1-5; D unresolved. V dropped 3 bases and J dropped 2 bases, with 5 bases sitting between them. The CDR3 is 13 amino acids. The germline V gene encodes CDR1 MNHNY and CDR2 SVGAGI (reference sequence). The CDR3 nucleotides read TGTGCCAGCAGTTATGATGGCAATCAGCCCCAGCATTTT. Its translation is CASSYDGNQPQHF.

This chain uses TRBV10-3 with TRBJ2-7; D ambiguous. There are 12 residues in the CDR3. The ends were cut back, 3 bases at V and 3 bases at J, with 6 bases in the middle. Germline V CDR1 and CDR2: ENHRY, SYGVKD. For the CDR3, the DNA is TGTGCCATCAGTGACCCAGGCTACGAGCAGTACTTC. Its protein product is CAISDPGYEQYF.